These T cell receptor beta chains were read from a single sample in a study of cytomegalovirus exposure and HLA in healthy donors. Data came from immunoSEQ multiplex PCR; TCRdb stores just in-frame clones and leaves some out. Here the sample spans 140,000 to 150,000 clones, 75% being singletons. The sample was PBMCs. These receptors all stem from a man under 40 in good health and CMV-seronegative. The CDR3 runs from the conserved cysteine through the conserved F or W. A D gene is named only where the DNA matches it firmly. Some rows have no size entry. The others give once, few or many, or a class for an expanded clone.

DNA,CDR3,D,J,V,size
TGTGCCAGCAGCTTTCCCCTCAGAAAAGGCTACACCTTC,CASSFPLRKGYTF,NA,TRBJ1-2,TRBV7-9,NA
TGTGCCAGCAGTCGAGGGGGACAGGGACCAAACATTCAGTACTTC,CASSRGGQGPNIQYF,TRBD1,TRBJ2-4,TRBV27,NA
TGTGCCAGCAGCTTAGAAAGGGGGCAGCGGGAGCAGTACTTC,CASSLERGQREQYF,TRBD1,TRBJ2-7,TRBV11-2,NA
TGCGCCAGCAGCCATACTACAGGGGCCTCTGGAAACACCATATATTTT,CASSHTTGASGNTIYF,TRBD1,TRBJ1-3,TRBV4-1,NA
TGTGCCAGCAGCTTAAGTGAACCGGGCGGGGAAAAACTGTTTTTT,CASSLSEPGGEKLFF,NA,TRBJ1-4,TRBV7-9,few
TGCGCCAGCAGTCCGACCCCGGGACAGGCCAACAATGAGCAGTTCTTC,CASSPTPGQANNEQFF,TRBD1,TRBJ2-1,TRBV10-2,few
TGTGCCAGCAGCTGGGCCTCTAGCGGCACCTACAATGAGCAGTTCTTC,CASSWASSGTYNEQFF,TRBD2,TRBJ2-1,TRBV11-2,NA
TGCGCCAGCAGCGGGGGAGGGGGAAATTCACCCCTCCACTTT,CASSGGGGNSPLHF,NA,TRBJ1-6,TRBV5-1,NA
TGTGCCAGCAGCATTGGACAGTTCATGAACACTGAAGCTTTCTTT,CASSIGQFMNTEAFF,NA,TRBJ1-1,TRBV5-6,NA
TGTGCCAGCAGTGCCACGCGATTACAGTACTTC,CASSATRLQYF,NA,TRBJ2-5,TRBV2,NA
TGTGCCAGCAGCCTGAGGACTGGGAGCTCCTACAATGAGCAGTTCTTC,CASSLRTGSSYNEQFF,NA,TRBJ2-1,TRBV4-2,NA
TGCAGCGCCGGTGACAGGGCACCCGGGGAGCTGTTTTTT,CSAGDRAPGELFF,TRBD1,TRBJ2-2,TRBV29-1,NA
TGTGCCAGCAGTGATCCCTCTCGGGAGGACCCACATCAGGAGCAGTTCTTC,CASSDPSREDPHQEQFF,TRBD2,TRBJ2-1,TRBV2,NA
TGCGCCAGCAGCTTGGATCCTAGCGGGAACACCGGGGAGCTGTTTTTT,CASSLDPSGNTGELFF,TRBD2,TRBJ2-2,TRBV5-1,NA
TGTGCCTGGAGTGAGGACAGGACCTTCTATGGCTACACCTTC,CAWSEDRTFYGYTF,TRBD1,TRBJ1-2,TRBV30,NA
TGTGCCAGCTCCGGGACAGGGAGCTACGAGCAGTACTTC,CASSGTGSYEQYF,TRBD1,TRBJ2-7,TRBV6-1,NA